This T cell receptor (beta chain) was retrieved from a study of blood T cell repertoires in COVID-19. Study in general: COVID-19 samples collected from the United States, Italy and Spain covered acute and convalescent phases. T cells, B-cell-depleted T cells, or PBMCs supplied cDNA or gDNA.

The V and J ends lost 6 bases and 2 bases, in that order; junction bases with no gene match: 12. Per germline, CDR1 MDHEN and CDR2 SYDVKM. CDR3 size: 17 residues. TCRdb keeps only in-frame clones here, not all; method: immunoSEQ multiplex PCR. Found here are roughly 97,000 clones, roughly four fifths of them singletons; the top ten hold 8% to 13%. The J gene is TRBJ2-2, the V gene TRBV28; 7 nucleotides match TRBD2. The receptor's source is a man between 65 and 85 years old with acute or convalescent COVID-19. The material sequenced was peripheral blood. The DNA of the CDR3 is TGTGCCAGCAGCTCCCTTGGGGCGGGAGCAAACACCGGGGAGCTGTTTTTT. The encoded protein is CASSSLGAGANTGELFF. The entire variable domain, with the rest obtained from reference TRBV28 and TRBJ2-2, is as follows: DVKVTQSSRYLVKRTGEKVFLECVQDMDHENMFWYRQDPGLGLRLIYFSYDVKMKEKGDIPEGYSVSREKKERFSLILESASTNQTSMYLCASSSLGAGANTGELFFGEGSRLTVL.